This T cell receptor beta chain is drawn from a study of OX40 agonist ivuxolimab in advanced cancers. Sequencing used immunoSEQ multiplex PCR; TCRdb keeps in-frame clones, though not all of them. The sample has 65,000 to 75,000 clones; around 83% are singletons. Unmatched junction bases numbered 7, after V lost 5 bases and J lost 1 base. This CDR3 contains 16 residues. CDR1 is KGHSH and CDR2 is LQKENI in the germline V gene. The clonotype comes from an adult with an advanced solid tumor such as melanoma, head and neck, liver or kidney cancer. V gene TRBV18 combines with J gene TRBJ1-3; 8 nucleotides align to TRBD1. Sequenced here: CD4+ or CD8+ T cells sorted from blood, sampled in a trial of the OX40 agonist ivuxolimab. The chain's CDR3 is CASSADRVRSGNTIYF. Written as DNA, the CDR3 is TGTGCCAGCTCAGCGGACAGGGTTAGATCTGGAAACACCATATATTTT.